A selection of T cell receptor beta chains follows, all from one sample in a study of T cells after posttransplantation cyclophosphamide. Produced via immunoSEQ multiplex PCR; TCRdb's table is partial and in-frame only. The table shows about 66,000 clones, with about 93% occurring only once. Sequenced input: PBMCs. The origin of the receptors is a woman aged 30 to 39 in good health and a related stem cell transplant donor. Each CDR3 is given with its conserved first and last residue. A D gene is named only where the DNA matches it firmly. Not all rows give a size; the values are once, few, many and, for expanded clones, a class.

clone_size	v_call	j_call	d_call	cdr3_aa	cdr3_nt
.	TRBV29-1	TRBJ1-5	TRBD1	CSARGTGGRHSNQPQHF	TGCAGCGCCAGGGGGACAGGGGGAAGACATAGCAATCAGCCCCAGCATTTT
.	TRBV6-4	TRBJ2-3	.	CASSDSTFTDTQYF	TGTGCCAGCAGTGACTCGACTTTTACAGATACGCAGTATTTT
.	TRBV7-9	TRBJ2-7	TRBD2	CASSAPSSGGRYEQYF	TGTGCCAGCAGCGCACCCTCTAGCGGGGGGCGGTACGAGCAGTACTTC
.	TRBV11-1	TRBJ2-1	TRBD2	CASSLGGTSGVIPQFF	TGTGCCAGCAGCTTAGGGGGGACTAGCGGGGTGATACCTCAGTTCTTC
.	TRBV6-5	TRBJ2-7	.	CASSYSGFARDYEQYF	TGTGCCAGCAGTTACTCAGGGTTTGCCAGAGACTACGAGCAGTACTTC
.	TRBV30	TRBJ1-1	TRBD1	CAWTFGQGGGTEAFF	TGTGCCTGGACCTTTGGACAGGGAGGGGGCACTGAAGCTTTCTTT
.	TRBV27	TRBJ1-1	TRBD1	CASNHLPGQVVRTEAFF	TGTGCCAGCAACCACCTCCCGGGACAGGTGGTACGGACTGAAGCTTTCTTT
.	TRBV2	TRBJ1-2	.	CASIRDNYGYTF	TGTGCCAGCATCCGAGATAACTATGGCTACACCTTC
.	TRBV28	TRBJ2-7	.	CASSLGGASEQYF	TGTGCCAGCAGTTTGGGGGGCGCGTCCGAGCAGTACTTC
.	TRBV5-1	TRBJ2-1	TRBD2	CASSQTAGGMNEQFF	TGCGCCAGCAGCCAGACAGCGGGGGGGATGAATGAGCAGTTCTTC
.	TRBV28	TRBJ2-3	.	CASKQQGADTQYF	TGTGCCAGCAAGCAACAGGGAGCAGATACGCAGTATTTT
.	TRBV11-1	TRBJ1-1	.	CASSRVRDTEAFF	TGTGCCAGCAGTCGAGTCAGGGACACTGAAGCTTTCTTT
.	TRBV28	TRBJ2-1	.	CASSLVVGLGRYEQFF	TGTGCCAGCAGTTTAGTCGTGGGACTCGGTAGATATGAGCAGTTCTTC
.	TRBV5-6	TRBJ2-2	.	CASSYPTDSGGELFF	TGTGCCAGCAGCTATCCCACAGATTCCGGCGGGGAGCTGTTTTTT
.	TRBV5-1	TRBJ2-6	.	CASSLALGSGANVLTF	TGCGCCAGCAGCTTGGCCTTAGGTTCTGGGGCCAACGTCCTGACTTTC
.	TRBV10-3	TRBJ2-1	.	CAIRFGAYNEQFF	TGTGCCATCAGGTTCGGTGCCTACAATGAGCAGTTCTTC
.	TRBV5-1	TRBJ2-5	TRBD1	CASSLQGGEETQYF	TGCGCCAGCAGCTTACAGGGGGGAGAGGAGACCCAGTACTTC
.	TRBV6-5	TRBJ1-2	TRBD1	CASRPAKQGIYGYTF	TGTGCCAGCAGACCCGCGAAACAGGGGATCTATGGCTACACCTTC
.	TRBV2	TRBJ2-3	TRBD2	CASRRAGGSSGTQYF	TGTGCCAGCAGAAGAGCGGGGGGGAGCTCGGGTACGCAGTATTTT
.	TRBV5-1	TRBJ2-5	.	CASSLSGSWETQYF	TGCGCCAGCAGCTTATCGGGTAGCTGGGAGACCCAGTACTTC
.	TRBV7-2	TRBJ1-1	TRBD1	CASSLHRFWTGQTEAFF	TGTGCCAGCAGCTTACATAGGTTTTGGACAGGGCAGACTGAAGCTTTCTTT
.	TRBV30	TRBJ2-7	TRBD1	CAWNPGQGDEQYF	TGTGCCTGGAATCCGGGACAGGGCGACGAGCAGTACTTC
.	TRBV21-1	TRBJ2-5	.	CASSKGPGTGKWETQYF	TGTGCCAGCAGCAAAGGTCCCGGGACAGGGAAGTGGGAGACCCAGTACTTC
.	TRBV7-9	TRBJ2-1	TRBD2	CASSLGLAANEQFF	TGTGCCAGCAGCTTGGGACTAGCGGCTAATGAGCAGTTCTTC
.	TRBV11-1	TRBJ2-3	TRBD1	CASSFKRRGQGAPDTQYF	TGTGCCAGCAGCTTCAAACGCCGGGGACAGGGGGCCCCAGATACGCAGTATTTT
.	TRBV7-9	TRBJ1-4	.	CASSLESGKGEKLFF	TGTGCCAGCAGCTTAGAGTCCGGGAAAGGAGAAAAACTGTTTTTT
.	TRBV28	TRBJ1-6	.	CASREGGGVSNSPLHF	TGTGCCAGCAGAGAGGGCGGGGGCGTCAGTAATTCACCCCTCCACTTT
.	TRBV12-1	TRBJ1-5	.	CASSLGDRGDQPQHF	TGTGCCAGCAGCTTGGGAGATAGGGGGGATCAGCCCCAGCATTTT
.	TRBV5-4	TRBJ2-7	TRBD2	CASSQTSGGASEQYF	TGTGCCAGCAGCCAGACTAGCGGGGGGGCCTCCGAGCAGTACTTC
once	TRBV30	TRBJ1-2	.	CAWSVMVGGGYTF	TGTGCCTGGAGTGTAATGGTGGGTGGAGGCTACACCTTC
.	TRBV10-3	TRBJ2-5	.	CAISLNGLARDVGTQYF	TGTGCCATCAGTTTAAATGGGCTGGCCCGGGACGTGGGGACCCAGTACTTC
.	TRBV6-1	TRBJ2-2	.	CASSGARGTGELFF	TGTGCCAGCAGTGGTGCTAGGGGAACCGGGGAGCTGTTTTTT
.	TRBV18	TRBJ1-6	TRBD1	CASSPRQGWESPLHF	TGTGCCAGCTCACCACGACAGGGGTGGGAATCACCCCTCCACTTT
.	TRBV30	TRBJ2-7	TRBD1	CAWSSPTGVYEQYF	TGTGCCTGGAGTTCGCCCACAGGGGTATACGAGCAGTACTTC
few	TRBV2	TRBJ2-4	.	CASSELGRGENIQYF	TGTGCCAGCAGTGAACTGGGCAGGGGGGAAAACATTCAGTACTTC
.	TRBV6-5	TRBJ1-3	.	CASRFRNTIYF	TGTGCCAGCAGGTTTAGAAACACCATATATTTT
.	TRBV18	TRBJ2-7	TRBD1	CASSPGVTGVGKEQYF	TGTGCCAGCTCACCGGGGGTCACAGGGGTCGGAAAAGAGCAGTACTTC